This entry lists 30 T cell receptor beta chains sequenced from one sample in a study of cytomegalovirus exposure and HLA in healthy donors. Use of 60 Vbeta and 13 Jbeta primers characterized the PCR. The data were produced by immunoSEQ multiplex PCR, yet TCRdb's version contains in-frame clones alone and is incomplete. This sample carries about 140,000 clones, with 0.8% to 1% going to the ten biggest clones. Sequenced input: PBMCs. These receptors were obtained from a male donor in good health and CMV-seronegative.

J is TRBJ1-1 and V is TRBV18; perhaps TRBD1 as D (6 bases). CDR1 KGHSH and CDR2 LQKENI come from the germline V gene. V lost 4 bases to trimming and J lost 6 bases, with 9 bases between them. CDR3 length: 12 residues. The CDR3 sequence is CASSHNRAEAFF. As DNA, the CDR3 is TGTGCCAGCTCACATAACAGGGCTGAAGCTTTCTTT.

The chain carries TRBV2 and TRBJ1-4; no definite D call. Germline V gene sequence: CDR1 SNHLY, CDR2 FYNNEI. The CDR3 spans 12 residues. V lost 7 bases and J lost 8, with 11 bases in between. The CDR3 DNA sequence: TGTGCCAGCATTGCGGATTCGGAAAAACTGTTTTTT. Translated, it gives CASIADSEKLFF.

The gene calls are TRBV5-6 and TRBJ1-1, with unresolved D. CDR3 length: 15 amino acids. V was clipped by 0 bases and J by 2 bases, with 11 bases between them. Germline CDR1 is SGHDT and CDR2 is YYEEEE. The CDR3 region is CASSLGGSLNTEAFF. CDR3 DNA: TGTGCCAGCAGCTTGGGAGGCAGCCTCAACACTGAAGCTTTCTTT.

The chain uses TRBV30 and TRBJ2-2; D is undetermined. The CDR3 is made up of 12 amino acids. V lost 8 bases and J lost 4, with 11 bases in between. Germline CDR1 and CDR2: GTSNPN and SVGIG (reference sequence). For the CDR3, the DNA is TGTGCCGGCCCCGGCGGCACCGGGGAGCTGTTTTTT. It codes for CAGPGGTGELFF.

The CDR3 reads CAISAGSNTEAFF. The CDR3 DNA reads as TGTGCCATCAGTGCAGGGTCCAACACTGAAGCTTTCTTT. The chain combines TRBV10-3 with TRBJ1-1, with a possible D match to TRBD1 (5 bases). V shed 4 bases and J shed 2 bases, with 8 bases lying between them. The germline V gene encodes CDR1 ENHRY and CDR2 SYGVKD. The CDR3 extends over 13 amino acids.

Remarks on this clone: Relative to the germline gene, one junction end is altered; a read error may explain this. The chain links TRBV7-9 to TRBJ1-6; 9 positions agree with TRBD1. The CDR3 spans 14 residues. The V gene's germline CDR1 is SEHNR and CDR2 FQNEAQ (reference sequence). CDR3 coding DNA: TGTGCCAGCAGTCCGGACAGGGGTAATTCCCCCCTCCACTTT. Encoded protein: CASSPDRGNSPLHF.

The chain's CDR3 is CSDEEGWNEQFF. The CDR3 DNA is TGCAGCGATGAGGAGGGTTGGAATGAGCAGTTCTTC. The J gene is TRBJ2-1, the V gene TRBV29-1; a weak D match, TRBD2 (6 bases). Trimming took 7 bases from V and 7 from J, leaving 14 bases between them. Germline CDR1 SQVTM, CDR2 ANQGSEA. The CDR3 length is 12 residues.

The gene calls are TRBV30 and TRBJ2-7, with unresolved D. The CDR3 has 13 residues. In germline, CDR1 is GTSNPN, CDR2 SVGIG (reference sequence). Trimming removed 3 bases at V and 2 bases at J, with 11 bases between. CDR3 loop: CAWSVTVAYEQYF. In DNA form, the CDR3 reads TGTGCCTGGAGCGTAACGGTCGCCTACGAGCAGTACTTC.

The rearrangement links TRBV7-6 to TRBJ1-1; 9 bases line up with TRBD1. Germline loops: CDR1 SGHVS, CDR2 FNYEAQ. The CDR3 totals 14 residues. The ends lost 5 bases at V and 7 bases at J; junction bases unmatched: 8. The CDR3 DNA reads TGTGCCAGCAGCCTAGACAGGGGGAGTATTGAAGCTTTCTTT. This codes for CASSLDRGSIEAFF.

The chain uses TRBV6-1 and TRBJ1-2, with 8 bases fitting TRBD1. The germline CDR1 and CDR2 sequences are MNHNS and SASEGT. CDR3 size: 14 residues. V was pared by 6 bases and J by 8 bases, with 11 bases of the junction left unmatched. CDR3 DNA sequence: TGTGCCAGCAGCGAGGGGGACAGGCAGGGCGGCTACACCTTC. It is translated as CASSEGDRQGGYTF.

The genes are TRBV4-1 and TRBJ2-2; no clear D. Germline V gene lookup returns CDR1 MGHRA and CDR2 YSYEKL. This CDR3 comprises 14 residues. V was cut by 0 bases and J by 3 bases, with 5 bases left in between. CDR3 sequence reads: CASSQESYTGELFF. For the CDR3, the DNA is TGCGCCAGCAGCCAAGAAAGCTACACCGGGGAGCTGTTTTTT.

The V and J genes are TRBV4-3 and TRBJ2-1; D may be TRBD2 (5 bases). Germline V gene sequence: CDR1 LGHNA, CDR2 YSLEER. Deletions cut 0 bases from V and 3 bases from J, with 12 bases between. The CDR3 contains 16 residues. CDR3 amino acids: CASSQERGYGYNEQFF. In DNA, the CDR3 is TGCGCCAGCAGCCAAGAAAGAGGGTATGGCTACAATGAGCAGTTCTTC.

This chain connects TRBV5-1 to TRBJ2-3; TRBD2 aligns across 7 bases. The CDR3 length is 14 residues. With 5 bases clipped from V and 2 bases from J, the junction kept 5 bases outside the gene matches. Germline-derived CDR1 and CDR2 are SGHRS and YFSETQ. DNA of the CDR3: TGCGCCAGCAGACTTGGGAGGGACACAGATACGCAGTATTTT. This encodes CASRLGRDTDTQYF. The variable domain in full, with the rest retrieved from reference TRBV5-1 and TRBJ2-3, is KAGVTQTPRYLIKTRGQQVTLSCSPISGHRSVSWYQQTPGQGLQFLFEYFSETQRNKGNFPGRFSGRQFSNSRSEMNVSTLELGDSALYLCASRLGRDTDTQYFGPGTRLTVL.

V usage is TRBV6-1 and J usage is TRBJ2-2, with 7 bases matching TRBD2. CDR1 and CDR2 (germline): MNHNS, SASEGT. V trimming: 6 bases; J trimming: 3 bases; junction bases outside the gene matches: 7. CDR3 length: 15 amino acids. Written as DNA, the CDR3 is TGTGCCAGCAGCCTTCGGGCGGGAGACACCGGGGAGCTGTTTTTT. Its protein product is CASSLRAGDTGELFF.

The chain uses TRBV7-9 and TRBJ1-4; 9 positions match TRBD1. The CDR3 is 15 residues long. Per germline, CDR1 SEHNR and CDR2 FQNEAQ (reference sequence). Losses at the gene ends were 5 bases for V and 8 bases for J; bases not matched to a gene: 9. The CDR3 DNA follows: TGTGCCAGCAGCATTATGGACAGGGGCGTAGAAAAACTGTTTTTT. Translation: CASSIMDRGVEKLFF.

The J gene is TRBJ2-3, the V gene TRBV30; the match to TRBD2 covers 10 bases. This CDR3 region has 13 residues. CDR1 is GTSNPN, CDR2 SVGIG, per germline (reference sequence). J gave up 6 bases and V 4 bases, and 4 bases lay outside the gene matches. CDR3 in DNA: TGTGCCTGGACTAGCGGGAGTGTGGATACGCAGTATTTT. It is translated as CAWTSGSVDTQYF.

This sequence joins TRBV6-5 and TRBJ2-7, with D possibly being TRBD1 (6 bases). Trimming took off 6 bases at V and 2 bases at J, with 14 bases between the two ends. There are 14 residues in the CDR3. Germline CDR1 and CDR2: MNHEY and SVGAGI. The CDR3 bases are TGTGCCAGCAGCCCCCCGGGACACACCTACGAGCAGTACTTC. It codes for CASSPPGHTYEQYF.

Concerning this clone itself: One junction end does not reproduce the germline sequence, and a read error may be involved. The V gene is TRBV19, the J gene TRBJ1-2; 9 bases line up with TRBD1. The CDR3 runs to 9 residues. Germline CDR1 reads LNHDA; CDR2 reads SQIVND (reference sequence). CDR3 in amino acids: CASSMTGGF. Written as DNA, the CDR3 is TGTGCCAGTAGTATGACAGGGGGTTTT.

V usage is TRBV2 and J usage is TRBJ1-5; D is undetermined. Germline values: CDR1 SNHLY, CDR2 FYNNEI. The CDR3 has 15 amino acids. V shed 2 bases and J shed 0 bases, with 8 bases lying between them. In DNA, the CDR3 is TGTGCCAGCAGTGAAAGGCTAGTTAGCAATCAGCCCCAGCATTTT. Residues: CASSERLVSNQPQHF.

The chain joins TRBV6-1 to TRBJ2-1; TRBD1 matches at 11 bases. From germline, CDR1 is MNHNS and CDR2 SASEGT. V trimming: 5 bases; J trimming: 9 bases; junction bases outside the gene matches: 9. The CDR3 loop spans 15 amino acids. CDR3 in amino acids: CASSPRDRGRVEQFF. The CDR3 nucleotides are TGTGCCAGCAGTCCCCGGGACAGGGGGAGGGTTGAGCAGTTCTTC.

The rearrangement links TRBV30 to TRBJ1-1, with 7 bases that match TRBD1. Germline V CDR1 and CDR2: GTSNPN, SVGIG (reference sequence). J gave up 2 bases and V 7 bases, and 4 bases lay outside the gene matches. The CDR3 sequence is 12 residues long. The CDR3 spells CASGQPNTEAFF. The CDR3 nucleotides are TGTGCCTCGGGACAGCCCAACACTGAAGCTTTCTTT.

The chain carries TRBV28 and TRBJ2-7; 9 bases match TRBD1. The CDR3 extends over 14 amino acids. Germline V gene lookup returns CDR1 MDHEN and CDR2 SYDVKM. V gave up 8 bases and J gave up 3 bases; unmatched junction bases: 8. The CDR3 loop is CASAVGTGNYEQYF. The CDR3 DNA follows: TGTGCCAGCGCGGTCGGGACAGGGAACTACGAGCAGTACTTC.

This chain joins TRBV5-1 and TRBJ2-5; D is possibly TRBD1 (5 bases). CDR3 length equals 17 residues. In germline, CDR1 is SGHRS, CDR2 YFSETQ. V lost 0 bases and J lost 2, with 17 bases in between. The CDR3 DNA reads as TGCGCCAGCAGCTTGGTCAAGGTAGGGGCCCTTCAAGAGACCCAGTACTTC. Encoded protein: CASSLVKVGALQETQYF.

This rearrangement joins TRBV7-9 to TRBJ2-7; 10 bases are a match to TRBD2. V gave up 8 bases and J gave up 6 bases; unmatched junction bases: 7. CDR1 is SEHNR and CDR2 is FQNEAQ in the germline V gene (reference sequence). The CDR3 length is 13 residues. CDR3 coding DNA: TGTGCCAGCGAACCTAGCGGGGGCCGCGAGCAGTACTTC. Translation gives CASEPSGGREQYF.

The DNA for the CDR3 is TGTGCCATCGAAAAACAGGGGGGGGAGGAAAAACTGTTTTTT. Protein product: CAIEKQGGEEKLFF. V gene TRBV28 combines with J gene TRBJ1-4; 8 bases map to TRBD1. The V segment lost 10 bases and the J segment 8 bases; nucleotides outside the gene matches: 12. The germline V gene encodes CDR1 MDHEN and CDR2 SYDVKM. The CDR3 consists of 14 residues.

The chain joins TRBV6-5 to TRBJ1-2; maybe TRBD1 (5 bases). Germline assignment: CDR1 MNHEY and CDR2 SVGAGI. The V end was cut by 8 bases, the J end by 1 base, with 11 bases between. The CDR3 has 13 residues. CDR3 DNA sequence: TGTGCCAGCCAAAGGGGTTTTAACTATGGCTACACCTTC. This codes for CASQRGFNYGYTF.

Here the CDR3 DNA reads TGTGCCAGCAGTAACCGACAGGCAAGTTTTTTCTTT. Translation gives CASSNRQASFFF. The genes are TRBV6-5 and TRBJ1-1, with D perhaps TRBD1 (6 bases). The CDR3 is 12 residues long. Germline CDR1 and CDR2: MNHEY and SVGAGI. V gave up 5 bases and J gave up 13 bases, with 17 bases separating them.

This chain uses TRBV15 with TRBJ2-7; D possibly corresponds to TRBD1 (5 bases). CDR3 length equals 14 residues. Per the germline V gene, CDR1 is LNHNV and CDR2 is YYDKDF (reference sequence). V was shortened by 0 bases and J by 3 bases, with 9 bases between the two germline ends. The CDR3 sequence: CATSRDMQGYEQYF. The CDR3 DNA follows: TGTGCCACCAGCAGAGATATGCAGGGCTACGAGCAGTACTTC. Full variable domain (rest looked up from reference TRBV15 and TRBJ2-7): DAMVIQNPRYQVTQFGKPVTLSCSQTLNHNVMYWYQQKSSQAPKLLFHYYDKDFNNEADTPDNFQSRRPNTSFCFLDIRSPGLGDTAMYLCATSRDMQGYEQYFGPGTRLTVT.

The CDR3 loop is CSVAADAEKLFF. As DNA, the CDR3 is TGCAGCGTTGCAGCGGATGCGGAAAAACTGTTTTTT. V gene TRBV29-1 combines with J gene TRBJ1-4; D call uncertain. CDR1 and CDR2 (germline): SQVTM, ANQGSEA. The CDR3 is 12 amino acids. V was clipped by 4 bases and J by 8 bases, with 11 bases between them.

The chain is built from TRBV6-5 and TRBJ1-1; 7 positions match TRBD1. V was pared by 6 bases and J by 0 bases, with 7 bases of the junction left unmatched. Germline-derived CDR1 and CDR2 are MNHEY and SVGAGI. The CDR3 is made up of 15 amino acids. In DNA form, the CDR3 reads TGTGCCAGCAGGGATTCGAGGGGGCTGAACACTGAAGCTTTCTTT. Translation gives CASRDSRGLNTEAFF.